The 10 T cell receptor beta chains listed next were all sequenced from one sample in a study of neurological immune-mediated disorders. TCRdb re-called the 5' RACE reads with MiXCR, one entry per CDR3 protein. The sample gives about 20,000 distinct CDR3 sequences, around 9.3% of which show up once; approximately 21% is in the top ten. Sequences were obtained from PBMCs. These receptors originate from a woman aged 60-70 years with HTLV-1-associated myelopathy (HAM/TSP).

This clonotype was recorded many times. The chain joins TRBV11-2 to TRBJ1-5, with D possibly matching TRBD1 (5 bases). Germline-derived CDR1 and CDR2 are SGHAT and FQNNGV. CDR3 size: 15 residues. V gave up 5 bases and J gave up 2 bases, with 13 bases separating them. The CDR3 sequence: CASSRGRVGNQPQHF. The CDR3 DNA is TGTGCCAGCAGCAGGGGAAGGGTGGGCAATCAGCCCCAGCATTTT.

This clonotype was seen many times. The rearrangement uses TRBV9 and TRBJ2-1; 9 bases agree with TRBD2. CDR3 length: 16 amino acids. Germline V gene lookup returns CDR1 SGDLS and CDR2 YYNGEE. With V trimmed by 3 bases and J by 5 bases, 9 bases remained unmatched. The CDR3 loop reads CASSGGASGVNNEQFF. The CDR3 DNA reads TGTGCCAGCAGCGGGGGGGCTAGCGGGGTAAACAATGAGCAGTTCTTC. The variable domain in full, with the rest retrieved from reference TRBV9 and TRBJ2-1, is DSGVTQTPKHLITATGQRVTLRCSPRSGDLSVYWYQQSLDQGLQFLIQYYNGEERAKGNILERFSAQQFPDLHSELNLSSLELGDSALYFCASSGGASGVNNEQFFGPGTRLTVL.

Ten or more counts support this clonotype. The chain recombines TRBV6-5 with TRBJ1-6; D remains unclear. The germline V and J ends were trimmed by 2 bases and 6 bases, with 11 bases remaining between them. This CDR3 contains 15 residues. CDR1 and CDR2 from the germline V gene are MNHEY and SVGAGI. CDR3 DNA: TGTGCCAGCAGTTACGTTTCGGGAGGTAATTCACCCCTCCACTTT. This translates into CASSYVSGGNSPLHF.

This clonotype was picked up many times. The chain recombines TRBV20-1 with TRBJ2-7; TRBD2 agrees at 7 bases. Losses at the gene ends were 7 bases for V and 1 base for J; bases not matched to a gene: 13. The CDR3 totals 15 residues. The V gene's germline CDR1 is DFQATT and CDR2 SNEGSKA (reference sequence). Written as DNA, the CDR3 is TGCAGTGTTAGGGGCGGGGGAAGGACTTCCTACGAGCAGTACTTC. It encodes CSVRGGGRTSYEQYF.

This clonotype occurred many times. V gene TRBV20-1 combines with J gene TRBJ1-1; no firm D call. V was trimmed by 0 bases and J by 0 bases, leaving 11 bases between them. In germline, CDR1 is DFQATT, CDR2 SNEGSKA (reference sequence). The CDR3 consists of 15 residues. The CDR3 DNA sequence: TGCAGTGCTAGAGATGGCAGTCCTATGAACACTGAAGCTTTCTTT. The encoded protein is CSARDGSPMNTEAFF.

Ten or more counts support this clonotype. V usage is TRBV20-1 and J usage is TRBJ1-2, with TRBD1 as a possible D gene (6 bases). CDR1 and CDR2 (germline): DFQATT, SNEGSKA (reference sequence). The CDR3 length is 16 residues. Trimming cost V 0 bases and J 3 bases, with 17 bases left between them. The chain's CDR3 is CSARDFKTGPHYGYTF. CDR3 nucleotides: TGCAGTGCTAGAGATTTCAAAACAGGGCCCCACTATGGCTACACCTTC.

Ten or more counts support this clonotype. V gene TRBV20-1 combines with J gene TRBJ1-2; D gene unclear. Trimming left V 5 bases short and J 3 bases short, with 7 bases between. Germline CDR1 is DFQATT and CDR2 is SNEGSKA (reference sequence). The CDR3 is 11 residues long. This CDR3 reads CSAHVDYGYTF. The CDR3 DNA reads as TGCAGTGCTCACGTGGACTATGGCTACACCTTC.

This clonotype appeared many times. The chain is built from TRBV20-1 and TRBJ2-1; TRBD2 is a possible D gene (6 bases). The ends were cut back, 4 bases at V and 5 bases at J, with 15 bases in the middle. Germline V lookup: CDR1 DFQATT, CDR2 SNEGSKA (reference sequence). The CDR3 loop spans 14 amino acids. For the CDR3, the DNA is TGCAGTGCTATTTTAGGGCGGGGAGACAATGAGCAGTTCTTC. Amino acids: CSAILGRGDNEQFF.

This clonotype is medium-sized in the sample. The rearrangement joins TRBV20-1 to TRBJ2-1, with D unresolved. V lost 5 bases to trimming and J lost 12 bases, with 14 bases between them. From germline, CDR1 is DFQATT and CDR2 SNEGSKA (reference sequence). The CDR3 is 11 residues long. The CDR3 DNA reads as TGCAGTGCTCCATTAACAGTGGGGCAGTTCTTC. Residues: CSAPLTVGQFF.

This clonotype has at least ten counts. CDR3 sequence (DNA): TGCGCCAGCAGCTTGGGCCTCCACGCGACAGGGAAGACTGAAGCTTTCTTT. This encodes CASSLGLHATGKTEAFF. This chain joins TRBV5-1 and TRBJ1-1, with 7 bases matching TRBD1. Germline CDR1 and CDR2: SGHRS and YFSETQ. This CDR3 region has 17 residues. J lost 5 bases, V lost 0 bases, and 13 bases had no gene match.